The sequence of this TCR beta chain was determined in a study of blood T cell repertoires in COVID-19. Trimming took 5 bases from V and 0 from J, leaving 7 bases between them. This CDR3 is 13 amino acids long. Germline V CDR1 and CDR2: SGHDN, FVKESK. Sequencing used immunoSEQ multiplex PCR; TCRdb keeps in-frame clones, though not all of them. The sample lists 150,000 to 250,000 clones, 94% occurring once. Followed longitudinally, the Seattle patients had been enrolled during active infection. This sequence originates from a man aged 25-45 years with COVID-19, enrolled during active disease. The specimen was peripheral blood. The V call is TRBV14, the J call TRBJ1-2, with D unclear. CDR3 DNA sequence: TGTGCCAGCAGCTATTCCCCTAACTATGGCTACACCTTC. This gives the protein CASSYSPNYGYTF.